Reported below is one T cell receptor (beta chain). No cognate antigen has been identified for it. One base away there is no much larger clone; base qualities are not given. The data were obtained in a study of cytomegalovirus exposure and HLA in healthy donors (dated by TCRdb to 2017 to 2019). Regarding the research as a whole: An earlier analysis of approximately 640 of the donors reported about 290 Gb of sequence data and 120 million or so unique TCR beta sequences from 190 million or so T cells. In addition to the first cohort of roughly 700 subjects, a separate validation cohort of approximately 120 different subjects was used. HLA typing covered class I and class II loci at four-digit resolution. A later analysis re-analyzed previously published TCR beta repertoires from approximately 700 donors and added high-resolution HLA genotyping to study TCR occurrence patterns. Typing coverage varied by locus: roughly 620-640 donors for A, B, C, DRB1 and DQB1; 522 for DQA1; around 570 for DPA1; around 490 for DPB1. Donor age, sex, ethnicity and CMV serostatus were compiled together with the repertoire data. The study aimed to test whether cataloging public T cell receptors could reveal signatures of past pathogen exposure. In the later analysis, no new phenotypic data were used to find candidate immune exposures; instead, reliance was placed on TCR beta sequences and their occurrence across donors. High-throughput TCR immunosequencing, statistical association of individual TCRs with disease status, and machine learning were combined to predict cytomegalovirus infection status. All discovery cohort repertoires had been generated using a single sequencing platform. The study used immunosequencing to profile the T cell repertoires of approximately 650 subjects and linked those repertoires to cytomegalovirus serostatus. Roughly 5 DR-DQ haplotypes were handled as single units for association and clustering, since linkage in the cohort was strong. Across some 400 genotyped donors of the cohort, an average of roughly 230,000 unique TCR beta nucleotide sequences per donor were sequenced, and around 19% of those sequences were non-productive. An early release covering roughly 640 HLA-typed donors comprised about 300 gigabases of sequencing data and around 80 million unique TCR sequences. An earlier analysis of several hundred of the donors applied high-throughput TCR beta sequencing to assess whether each TCR beta V gene segment acted as functional or pseudogenic. In a later genetic analysis, genome-wide SNP genotypes for 398 of the 666 donors were used, and that subset was treated as a discovery cohort. Among the roughly 400 genotyped donors, around 81% belonged to the genetic ancestry cluster associated with self-reported Caucasian donors.

The cohort comprised more than 550 healthy bone marrow donors. At the time of sampling, every cohort member was nominally healthy, though immune exposures that went unrecorded were likely present. The donor was CMV seronegative and belonged to the group of around 400 seronegative cohort members. Each donor provided a peripheral blood sample, and peripheral blood mononuclear cells were used for TCR beta sequencing. Genomic DNA was extracted from the blood cell samples with the Qiagen DNeasy Blood Extraction Kit. Overall results and qualifications from the work: In an earlier analysis of 587 of the donors, most TCR beta V segments appeared in productive rearrangements about 87% or about 30% of the time, broadly matching IMGT annotations. Several of the top co-occurrence clusters appeared to be linked to parvovirus B19, influenza, CMV and Epstein-Barr virus, according to a later analysis. The classifier was reported to diagnose cytomegalovirus status with high specificity and sensitivity in both the original and validation cohorts. A later analysis found that HLA-associated TCR beta chains were more clonally expanded and had lower generation probabilities than equally common non-associated chains. In a later analysis, most CMV-associated TCR beta chains were found to appear HLA-restricted, with HLA associations seemingly driven largely by CMV exposure. Most TCR sequences were observed very rarely across donors, whereas some public TCRs were present in many individuals. Some IMGT-functional V segments, including TRBV6-2 and TRBV6-3, could not be distinguished by the 87-base-pair reads and were therefore excluded. When HLA alleles, especially DR and DQ, strongly co-occurred, TCR associations were difficult to assign to individual alleles. Correlated functional status among segregating V segments might be attributable to linkage disequilibrium, but an unknown experimental factor could not be ruled out. At a false discovery rate of 0.05, a later analysis linked 15,000 to 20,000 TCR beta sequences to specific HLA alleles. Only TCR beta chains were sequenced in this cohort, and the absence of alpha or paired-chain data limited detectable features. Because counts were too low, about 18 rarely observed V segments, including chromosome 9 orphons, were left out of the earlier analysis of some 640 of the donors. A later analysis found that TCR association rates varied across HLA loci, with DRB1 alleles showing the most associated TCRs and HLA-C alleles the fewest. According to a later genetic analysis, donors in an Asian-associated ancestry cluster had fewer N-insertions in productive TCRs than the approximately 630-donor mean. A further reported finding was that TCR beta sequences accurately predicted the HLA-A and HLA-B alleles for most subjects in the first cohort. For the cohort, immune exposure information was limited to CMV serostatus. A total of about 150 TCR beta chains were listed by the study as associated with cytomegalovirus. It was suggested by the authors that the approach could potentially be generalized to other disease states and immunological phenotypes. A cluster of highly shared sequence variants was judged likely to represent a technical artifact of the sequencing pipeline. A later genetic analysis associated a missense DCLRE1C variant with V-gene and J-gene trimming of TCR beta chains, and an independent cohort replicated the association. A few of the identified cytomegalovirus-associated TCR beta chains were confirmed in vitro to be specific for cytomegalovirus antigens. Because HLA typing was unavailable for some donors at each locus, only the typed subset was used in association tests. Sequencing depth was assumed to be roughly uniform across donors in the presence/absence analyses, though that assumption may not hold.

The germline V and J ends show losses of 2 bases and 5 bases respectively, and no gene match explains 4 bases of the junction. The germline V gene yields MNHEY for CDR1 and SVGAGI for CDR2. There are 16 amino acids in the CDR3, from cysteine to phenylalanine inclusive. Only CDR3 DNA is held: 48 bases, read in frame from base 1. The library was made by the immunoSEQ multiplex PCR assay. For the multiplex PCR, a mixture combining 60 forward primers for TCR Vbeta segments and 13 reverse primers for TCR Jbeta segments was used. The CDR3 region of rearranged TCR beta genes was amplified from genomic DNA with a multiplex PCR assay. On the Illumina HiSeq System, the amplified TCR beta libraries were sequenced as 87-base-pair reads. In the paper's pipeline: Across the roughly 600 repertoires, a later analysis counted 75 million to 90 million unique TCR beta chains, 9.5 million to 13 million of which were shared by at least two donors. A nearest-neighbor algorithm error-corrected the raw reads and collapsed the reads into unique sequences, merging closely related sequences to remove PCR and sequencing errors. V, D and J gene segments were assigned by aligning CDR3 sequences to IMGT reference sequences. Each retained sequence needed at least a six-nucleotide match to both a V gene segment and a J gene segment. Rearrangements were classified as productive when the CDR3 lacked stop codons and remained in frame with V and J, and all other rearrangements were classified as non-productive. Following IMGT convention, CDR3 was defined as the stretch from the second conserved V-encoded cysteine to the conserved J-encoded phenylalanine. In an earlier analysis of approximately 590 of the donors, sequences lacking an unambiguous match to a single V gene segment were excluded. An earlier analysis of fewer than 750 of the donors called V segments functional above 56.7% productive rearrangements and segregating when the between-donor standard deviation exceeded 5%. To diagnose cytomegalovirus status from the catalog of TCR beta chain sequences, a statistical classification framework was built. A later analysis assigned V and J genes by comparing TCR nucleotide sequences with IMGT/GENE-DB human TR gene sequences. Using the TCRdist pipeline, a later analysis assigned CDR3 sequences along with most-parsimonious VDJ recombination scenarios. A later analysis defined each TCR beta chain by its CDR3 amino acid sequence plus V-gene family, and excluded reads lacking a unique V-gene family. A later analysis removed 592 highly shared, low-generation-probability nucleotide sequences to deal with suspected cross-contamination and a sequencing artifact. In a later analysis, a clonal expansion index was calculated for each public chain from normalized within-repertoire ranks of inferred template counts. A later analysis computed generation probabilities with a VDJ recombination model fitted to out-of-frame rearrangements, and checked the results against IGoR. Hypergeometric tests were used in a later analysis to score TCR-TCR, TCR-HLA and TCR-CMV co-occurrence, with a repertoire-size bias correction applied to the TCR pairs. False discovery rates were estimated in a later analysis by permuting HLA or CMV assignments 20 times. In a later analysis, co-occurring TCRs were grouped using DBSCAN, and TCRdist sequence similarity was added for clustering within HLA-allele-positive subsets. For co-occurrence clustering, repertoires with fewer than 30,000 or more than 120,000 public chains were excluded, along with about five repertoires with anomalous nucleotide sharing. TCRdb stores this immuneACCESS table with in-frame sequences only. Part of the clones is absent; in the studies checked, under half of the shortfall reflects unresolved V genes, and no reason is known for the rest. V, J and clone size were drawn from that table, and D and trimming were deduced from the DNA. The table for this sample lists almost 200,000 clones; around 77% of them were counted only once. The top ten clones comprise about 2.1% of the sample.

The chain is made from TRBV6-5 and TRBJ2-2; 11 nucleotides in the junction match TRBD2. The sample consisted of PBMCs. The source is a man in his thirties or forties in good health and CMV-seronegative. The encoded CDR3 is CASSYLSGRGTGELFF. The DNA is TGTGCCAGCAGTTACCTTAGCGGGAGGGGTACCGGGGAGCTGTTTTTT.